This entry lists 24 T cell receptor beta chains sequenced from one sample in a study of blood T cell repertoires in COVID-19. The method was immunoSEQ multiplex PCR; TCRdb's version includes in-frame clones alone and lacks a portion of them. The data hold some 180,000 clones, with roughly 91% observed a single time. Sequencing was performed on peripheral blood. All receptors come from a man in his late teens or twenties with COVID-19, enrolled during active disease.

The chain uses TRBV24-1 and TRBJ2-2, with a tentative D call TRBD1 (6 bases). The V end was cut by 4 bases, the J end by 5 bases, with 13 bases between. The CDR3 is 15 residues long. Germline CDR1 KGHDR, CDR2 SFDVKD. CDR3 DNA sequence: TGTGCCACCAGTGAGGGGGCCGTGGATACCGGGGAGCTGTTTTTT. Amino acids: CATSEGAVDTGELFF.

The gene calls are TRBV11-1 and TRBJ2-7; 8 nucleotides align to TRBD1. V lost 5 bases to trimming and J lost 3 bases; unmatched junction nucleotides: 6. From germline, CDR1 is SGHAT and CDR2 FQDESV (reference sequence). There are 14 residues in the CDR3. The CDR3 spells CASSPEGQVYEQYF. In DNA, the CDR3 is TGTGCCAGCAGCCCGGAGGGACAGGTCTACGAGCAGTACTTC.

The J gene is TRBJ1-2, the V gene TRBV28, with a tentative D call TRBD1 (5 bases). Between the trimmed V and J ends, which lost 1 base and 4 bases, there was a span of 13 bases. The CDR3 consists of 15 residues. Germline-derived CDR1 and CDR2 are MDHEN and SYDVKM. The CDR3 nucleotides are TGTGCCAGCAGTTTATATCCCCCGGACACCTATGGCTACACCTTC. It translates to CASSLYPPDTYGYTF.

This rearrangement joins TRBV14 to TRBJ2-3; 8 bases fit TRBD2. The CDR3 has 15 amino acids. Germline-derived CDR1 and CDR2 are SGHDN and FVKESK. After removal of 4 bases from V and 10 bases from J, the junction contained 13 bases not matched to a gene. CDR3 protein: CASSPQRGTGIAQYF. The DNA for the CDR3 is TGTGCCAGCAGCCCTCAGCGGGGGACGGGCATAGCGCAGTATTTT. Filled out from reference TRBV14 and TRBJ2-3, the complete variable domain reads EAGVTQFPSHSVIEKGQTVTLRCDPISGHDNLYWYRRVMGKEIKFLLHFVKESKQDESGMPNNRFLAERTGGTYSTLKVQPAELEDSGVYFCASSPQRGTGIAQYFGPGTRLTVL.

DNA for the CDR3: TGTGCCAGTAGTATAGGAGGGGGACAGAGACATCAGCCCCAGCATTTT. This gives the protein CASSIGGGQRHQPQHF. The chain employs TRBV19 and TRBJ1-5; 7 bases are shared with TRBD1. CDR1 LNHDA and CDR2 SQIVND come from the germline V gene (reference sequence). V lost 1 base, J lost 5 bases, and 8 bases stayed unmatched. This CDR3 has 16 amino acids. The entire variable domain, with the rest obtained from reference TRBV19 and TRBJ1-5, is as follows: DGGITQSPKYLFRKEGQNVTLSCEQNLNHDAMYWYRQDPGQGLRLIYYSQIVNDFQKGDIAEGYSVSREKKESFPLTVTSAQKNPTAFYLCASSIGGGQRHQPQHFGDGTRLSIL.

J is TRBJ1-6 and V is TRBV4-2, with D hard to call. Trimming left V 0 bases short and J 9 bases short, with 6 bases between. The CDR3 covers 13 residues. Germline V gene data show CDR1 as LGHNA and CDR2 as YNFKEQ. Written as DNA, the CDR3 is TGTGCCAGCAGCCAAGATTCATTTTCACCCCTCCACTTT. Translated: CASSQDSFSPLHF.

J is TRBJ1-2 and V is TRBV28; maybe TRBD1 (6 bases). Trimming removed 6 bases at V and 4 bases at J, with 21 bases between. The CDR3 runs to 16 residues. Germline V lookup: CDR1 MDHEN, CDR2 SYDVKM. The CDR3 loop reads CASSPGIGGPRYGYTF. The CDR3 DNA reads TGTGCCAGCAGCCCTGGGATCGGGGGGCCACGCTATGGCTACACCTTC.

The gene calls are TRBV30 and TRBJ1-1; unclear D gene. Trimming took off 0 bases at V and 4 bases at J, with 12 bases between the two ends. The CDR3 consists of 14 residues. Germline V gene data show CDR1 as GTSNPN and CDR2 as SVGIG (reference sequence). CDR3 nucleotides: TGTGCCTGGAGTGTTTCAGTTTCTGTCACTGAAGCTTTCTTT. It is translated as CAWSVSVSVTEAFF.

The J gene is TRBJ2-1, the V gene TRBV2, with D hard to call. From germline, CDR1 is SNHLY and CDR2 FYNNEI. CDR3 size: 10 residues. The V gene lost 2 bases and the J gene lost 12 bases, with 5 bases spanning the gap. The CDR3 protein is CASSEIAQFF. The CDR3, as DNA: TGTGCCAGCAGTGAAATAGCGCAGTTCTTC.

The rearrangement links TRBV11-2 to TRBJ1-1, with a weak D call TRBD1 (5 bases). The germline V gene encodes CDR1 SGHAT and CDR2 FQNNGV. This CDR3 contains 15 residues. V dropped 0 bases and J dropped 4 bases, with 12 bases sitting between them. CDR3 residues: CASSLESGRSTEAFF. For the CDR3, the DNA is TGTGCCAGCAGCTTAGAATCAGGGCGAAGCACTGAAGCTTTCTTT.

This chain links TRBV19 with TRBJ2-6; D might be TRBD2 (5 bases). The CDR3 consists of 16 residues. V dropped 7 bases and J dropped 4 bases, with 17 bases sitting between them. Looked up from germline, CDR1 is LNHDA and CDR2 is SQIVND (reference sequence). In DNA form, the CDR3 reads TGTGCCAGTATGCTGGCCGGAGCGGCCGGGGCCAACGTCCTGACTTTC. Residues: CASMLAGAAGANVLTF.

The chain is built from TRBV5-1 and TRBJ1-2; 8 nucleotides match TRBD1. The CDR3 is 14 residues long. J was trimmed by 4 bases and V by 7 bases; bases with no gene match: 9. CDR1 SGHRS and CDR2 YFSETQ come from the germline V gene. The CDR3 is CASGPTDRAYGYTF. In DNA form, the CDR3 reads TGCGCCAGCGGCCCTACGGACAGGGCCTATGGCTACACCTTC.

The V call is TRBV10-3, the J call TRBJ2-1; the match to TRBD2 covers 16 bases. The CDR3 spans 16 residues. Unmatched junction bases numbered 2, after V lost 0 bases and J lost 9 bases. Germline V lookup: CDR1 ENHRY, CDR2 SYGVKD. CDR3 nucleotide sequence: TGTGCCATCAGTGAGTCGGGACTAGCGGGAGGGCCTGAGCAGTTCTTC. It yields the protein CAISESGLAGGPEQFF.

The CDR3 reads CASSLSRTGTYEQYF. DNA for the CDR3: TGTGCCAGCAGCTTATCCCGGACAGGGACGTACGAGCAGTACTTC. The chain is built from TRBV11-2 and TRBJ2-7; 8 nucleotides match TRBD1. The trim removed 2 bases at V and 4 bases at J, leaving 7 bases unmatched. CDR1 and CDR2 (germline): SGHAT, FQNNGV. This CDR3 region has 15 residues.

This chain joins TRBV27 and TRBJ1-5; D is unresolved. This CDR3 is 14 amino acids long. Per the germline V gene, CDR1 is MNHEY and CDR2 is SMNVEV (reference sequence). The germline V and J ends were trimmed by 0 bases and 1 base, with 4 bases remaining between them. The CDR3 sequence: CASSLSESNQPQHF. The CDR3 DNA is TGTGCCAGCAGTTTATCGGAGAGCAATCAGCCCCAGCATTTT.

The chain employs TRBV7-6 and TRBJ2-7, with 8 bases matching TRBD2. With V trimmed by 1 base and J by 2 bases, 10 bases remained unmatched. The CDR3 has 17 residues. Looked up from germline, CDR1 is SGHVS and CDR2 is FNYEAQ. The CDR3, as DNA: TGTGCCAGCAGCTTAGGCTCCGGGACTAGTTTTACCTACGAGCAGTACTTC. Translation: CASSLGSGTSFTYEQYF.

This chain joins TRBV19 and TRBJ2-2; the match to TRBD2 covers 7 bases. The CDR3 extends over 15 amino acids. V dropped 1 base and J dropped 3; count of bases not matched to a gene: 2. Germline CDR1 LNHDA, CDR2 SQIVND (reference sequence). The CDR3 DNA sequence: TGTGCCAGTAGTATAGGCGGGAGAGACACCGGGGAGCTGTTTTTT. It specifies CASSIGGRDTGELFF.

This sequence joins TRBV28 and TRBJ1-1; 8 nucleotides line up with TRBD1. The V and J ends lost 5 bases and 11 bases, in that order; junction bases with no gene match: 13. The CDR3 has 14 residues. The germline CDR1 and CDR2 sequences are MDHEN and SYDVKM. Here the CDR3 reads CASSTDRVPLSAFF. The CDR3 DNA is TGTGCCAGCAGTACGGACAGGGTGCCACTCTCGGCTTTCTTT.

This chain joins TRBV5-4 and TRBJ2-3, with TRBD1 matching over 7 bases. The CDR3 sequence is 17 residues long. Germline V gives CDR1 SGHNT, CDR2 YYREEE (reference sequence). Trimming cost V 4 bases and J 5 bases; bases outside gene matches: 16. The CDR3 bases are TGTGCCAGCAGCGTGAAACAGGGGATAGGATTGGGAGATACGCAGTATTTT. Protein sequence: CASSVKQGIGLGDTQYF.

V is TRBV29-1 and J is TRBJ1-2, with 7 bases aligning to TRBD1. The CDR3 contains 15 residues. Germline CDR1 SQVTM, CDR2 ANQGSEA. The junction had 9 bases not matched to a gene; V was cut back by 0 bases and J by 5 bases. CDR3 nucleotide sequence: TGCAGCGTTGAAGATCAGAGGGGGCTCGGGTATGGCTACACCTTC. Its protein is CSVEDQRGLGYGYTF.

The rearrangement links TRBV18 to TRBJ2-2; D might be TRBD2 (6 bases). This CDR3 region has 15 residues. With 2 bases removed from V and 4 bases from J, the gap between germline ends came to 11 bases. Germline CDR1 KGHSH, CDR2 LQKENI. DNA for the CDR3: TGTGCCAGCTCACCATGGGGCGGGACCACCGGGGAGCTGTTTTTT. This encodes CASSPWGGTTGELFF.

The rearrangement links TRBV30 to TRBJ1-2; TRBD1 might be the D (5 bases). The V end lost 2 bases, the J end lost 5 bases, and 9 bases lay between the germline ends. The CDR3 consists of 12 residues. CDR1 and CDR2 from the germline V gene are GTSNPN and SVGIG (reference sequence). CDR3 in amino acids: CAWSLDRYGYTF. As DNA, the CDR3 is TGTGCCTGGAGTTTAGACAGATATGGCTACACCTTC.

This chain links TRBV5-4 with TRBJ2-7; D call uncertain. The V end was cut by 0 bases, the J end by 6 bases, with 10 bases between. This CDR3 region has 13 residues. The V gene's germline CDR1 is SGHNT and CDR2 YYREEE (reference sequence). The CDR3 loop reads CASSLAGISEQYF. The DNA of the CDR3 is TGTGCCAGCAGCTTGGCAGGAATTTCCGAGCAGTACTTC.

CDR3 nucleotide sequence: TGTGCCATCAGAACAGGGGTTGGCTACACCTTC. This gives the protein CAIRTGVGYTF. The chain employs TRBV10-3 and TRBJ1-2; 7 positions agree with TRBD1. In germline, CDR1 is ENHRY, CDR2 SYGVKD. V lost 6 bases and J lost 7; bases outside the gene matches: 2. The CDR3 sequence is 11 residues long.